Listed below are T cell receptor beta chains from one sample, sequenced in a study of chemoradiotherapy in HPV16-positive cancers. Repertoires were generated with immunoSEQ multiplex PCR, while TCRdb's copy carries only in-frame clones and drops some. This sample yields roughly 21,000 clones, of which roughly 86% are seen a single time; roughly 2.4% belongs to the top ten. The sample consisted of blood, taken from a patient who underwent chemoradiotherapy. The receptors shown here come from a human donor with HPV-associated anogenital cancer. CDR3s include the opening cysteine and the closing phenylalanine or tryptophan. The D gene is left open where the match is weak. Where a row states a size, it is once, few, many or the class of an expanded clone; other rows omit it.

d_call j_call v_call clone_size cdr3_aa cdr3_nt
TRBD1 TRBJ1-5 TRBV28 few CASSYKDRPPGMYAQHF TGTGCCAGCAGCTATAAGGACAGGCCCCCTGGGATGTATGCCCAGCATTTT
TRBD2 TRBJ2-7 TRBV7-9 once CASSMTSGGEQYF TGTGCCAGCAGCATGACTAGCGGAGGGGAGCAGTACTTC
TRBD2 TRBJ2-7 TRBV9 once CASSVAGTSNYEQYF TGTGCCAGCAGCGTAGCGGGGACTAGCAACTACGAGCAGTACTTC
- TRBJ2-5 TRBV5-6 - CASSLGPRGEETQYF TGTGCCAGCAGCTTGGGTCCTCGGGGAGAGGAGACCCAGTACTTC
- TRBJ1-2 TRBV6-5 - CASSYSRLSGDGYTF TGTGCCAGCAGTTACTCGAGGTTATCGGGGGATGGCTACACCTTC
- TRBJ1-1 TRBV28 - CASSLEQGMNTEAFF TGTGCCAGCAGTTTGGAACAGGGAATGAACACTGAAGCTTTCTTT
- TRBJ2-3 TRBV18 - CASSPLSSNTDTQYF TGTGCCAGCTCACCGCTTAGCAGTAACACAGATACGCAGTATTTT
- TRBJ1-3 TRBV5-1 - CASSLDGRGGNTIYF TGCGCCAGCAGCTTAGATGGCCGGGGGGGAAACACCATATATTTT
TRBD1 TRBJ2-7 TRBV6-1 - CASRNPGQGDQYF TGTGCCAGCAGGAATCCGGGACAGGGAGACCAGTACTTC
- TRBJ1-3 TRBV29-1 - CSAAQSSGNTIYF TGCAGCGCGGCACAGAGCTCTGGAAACACCATATATTTT
- TRBJ2-5 TRBV10-2 - CASSGGWQETQYF TGCGCCAGCAGTGGCGGCTGGCAAGAGACCCAGTACTTC
- TRBJ2-1 TRBV5-1 - CASSLGSGVDEQFF TGCGCCAGCAGCTTGGGGTCTGGGGTCGATGAGCAGTTCTTC
TRBD1 TRBJ1-6 TRBV7-9 - CASSLTTGSYNSPLHF TGTGCCAGCAGTTTGACGACAGGGTCCTATAATTCACCCCTCCACTTT
TRBD2 TRBJ2-1 TRBV7-2 - CASSAGTSGSIEQFF TGTGCCAGCAGCGCGGGGACTAGCGGATCAATCGAGCAGTTCTTC
- TRBJ1-3 TRBV4-3 - CASSRQGSGNTIYF TGCGCCAGCAGCCGCCAGGGTTCTGGAAACACCATATATTTT
TRBD1 TRBJ2-3 TRBV11-2 - CASSQWTGTTDTQYF TGTGCCAGCAGCCAATGGACAGGAACCACAGATACGCAATATTTT
- TRBJ1-1 TRBV5-4 once CASSLGGVEAFF TGTGCCAGCAGCTTGGGGGGGGTTGAAGCTTTCTTT
TRBD1 TRBJ1-1 TRBV28 - CASTEGWSGGAMNTEAFF TGTGCCAGCACCGAAGGATGGTCAGGGGGCGCGATGAACACTGAAGCTTTCTTT
TRBD1 TRBJ1-1 TRBV15 - CATTAGGPGTEAFF TGTGCCACCACTGCAGGGGGACCTGGCACTGAAGCTTTCTTT
TRBD2 TRBJ2-1 TRBV7-7 - CASSPRTSGGQREQFF TGTGCCAGCAGCCCCCGGACTAGCGGGGGCCAGCGTGAGCAGTTCTTC
- TRBJ1-1 TRBV9 - CASSAGYRKNTEAFF TGTGCCAGCAGCGCAGGCTACAGGAAGAACACTGAAGCTTTCTTT
- TRBJ2-1 TRBV5-1 - CASSLTAGIYNEQFF TGCGCCAGCAGCTTGACGGCCGGGATCTACAATGAGCAGTTCTTC
TRBD2 TRBJ2-1 TRBV9 - CASSVAALAGGVGEQFF TGTGCCAGCAGCGTAGCCGCCCTAGCGGGGGGGGTGGGTGAGCAGTTCTTC
- TRBJ2-1 TRBV5-1 once CASSLGISYNEQFF TGCGCCAGCAGCTTGGGGATCTCGTACAATGAGCAGTTCTTC
TRBD1 TRBJ1-1 TRBV7-2 once CASSLGNRGNTEAFF TGTGCCAGCAGCTTAGGCAACAGGGGGAACACTGAAGCTTTCTTT
- TRBJ1-3 TRBV5-5 - CASSLLVGNTIYF TGTGCCAGCAGTTTGCTGGTTGGAAACACCATATATTTT
- TRBJ2-1 TRBV7-2 once CASSSLYEQFF TGTGCCAGCAGCTCTCTTTATGAGCAGTTCTTC
- TRBJ1-5 TRBV28 - CASSLTGASNQPQHF TGTGCCAGCAGTTTAACCGGGGCGAGCAATCAGCCCCAGCATTTT
TRBD2 TRBJ2-5 TRBV7-6 - CASSARLAGTQETQYF TGTGCCAGCAGCGCCCGACTAGCGGGGACACAAGAGACCCAGTACTTC
- TRBJ2-4 TRBV6-5 - CASSYGGTQYF TGTGCCAGCAGTTACGGCGGGACTCAGTACTTC
- TRBJ2-5 TRBV7-2 - CASSLARGTQYF TGTGCCAGCAGCTTAGCTAGGGGTACCCAGTACTTC
TRBD2 TRBJ2-5 TRBV28 - CASSRRSGRNLETQYF TGTGCCAGCAGTCGACGTAGCGGGAGAAATTTGGAGACCCAGTACTTC
TRBD1 TRBJ2-1 TRBV6-5 - CASGEQGLYNEQFF TGTGCCAGCGGGGAACAGGGGTTGTACAATGAGCAGTTCTTC
TRBD1 TRBJ1-2 TRBV16 few CASSQARGTGAGGYTF TGTGCCAGCAGCCAAGCGCGCGGGACAGGGGCGGGTGGCTACACCTTC
TRBD1 TRBJ2-1 TRBV9 - CASSVEQGVYNEQFF TGTGCCAGCAGCGTAGAACAGGGGGTGTACAATGAGCAGTTCTTC
- TRBJ2-7 TRBV7-9 - CASSLLVGTYEQYF TGTGCCAGCAGCTTATTGGTTGGAACCTACGAGCAGTACTTC
- TRBJ2-7 TRBV6-5 - CASSYGRAYEQYF TGTGCCAGCAGTTACGGGCGGGCCTACGAGCAGTACTTC
TRBD1 TRBJ2-5 TRBV4-1 once CASSQGQGEETQYF TGCGCCAGCAGCCAAGGACAGGGAGAAGAGACCCAGTACTTC
TRBD2 TRBJ2-2 TRBV5-4 once CASSFGTSGTGELFF TGTGCCAGCAGCTTCGGGACTAGCGGCACCGGGGAGCTGTTTTTT
- TRBJ1-3 TRBV5-1 - CASSLDRMNTIYF TGCGCCAGCAGCTTGGACAGGATGAACACCATATATTTT
- TRBJ2-3 TRBV11-1 - CASSRILGADTQYF TGTGCCAGCAGTCGAATACTGGGGGCAGATACGCAGTATTTT
TRBD2 TRBJ2-1 TRBV5-1 - CASSPGAGGYNEQFF TGCGCCAGCAGCCCAGGAGCGGGGGGATACAATGAGCAGTTCTTC
- TRBJ1-1 TRBV5-1 - CASSLVRSGEAFF TGCGCCAGCAGCTTGGTTCGGAGTGGTGAAGCTTTCTTT
TRBD1 TRBJ1-1 TRBV4-3 - CASSQDTRGANTEAFF TGCGCCAGCAGCCAAGATACCAGGGGGGCGAACACTGAAGCTTTCTTT
- TRBJ1-5 TRBV7-2 - CASSLRGLSNQPQHF TGTGCCAGCAGCTTAAGGGGTCTTAGCAATCAGCCCCAGCATTTT
- TRBJ1-1 TRBV11-3 - CASSSLPRQEAFF TGTGCCAGCAGCTCTCTCCCCCGGCAGGAAGCTTTCTTT
- TRBJ1-1 TRBV9 - CASSVALGTEAFF TGTGCCAGCAGCGTAGCTCTAGGCACTGAAGCTTTCTTT
- TRBJ1-5 TRBV5-8 - CASSLWGRDQPQHF TGTGCCAGCAGCTTGTGGGGGAGAGATCAGCCCCAGCATTTT
- TRBJ2-7 TRBV21-1 - CASSILAGAEQYF TGTGCCAGCAGCATACTGGCTGGGGCGGAGCAGTACTTC
TRBD2 TRBJ2-7 TRBV16 once CASSQSEREGTYEQYF TGTGCCAGCAGCCAATCGGAGAGGGAGGGCACCTACGAGCAGTACTTC